These T cell receptor beta chains were read from a single sample in a study of cytomegalovirus exposure and HLA in healthy donors. Profiling relied on immunoSEQ multiplex PCR, and the TCRdb table lists in-frame clones only, not all of them. This sample carries just over 65,000 clones, 95% to 98% of them seen once, and the ten largest clones take 1.5% to 2%. Sequencing was done on a sample of PBMCs. The receptors originated from a woman between 18 and 30 years old in good health and CMV-seropositive. The CDR3 runs from the conserved cysteine through the conserved F or W. The D gene is left open where the match is weak. Part of the rows lack a size; the others show once, few, many or a class for expanded clones.

d_gene: TRBD1
v_gene: TRBV27
j_gene: TRBJ1-4
abundance: -
CDR3aa: CASRSTGEASEKLFF
CDR3nt: TGTGCCAGCAGAAGCACAGGGGAAGCCAGTGAAAAACTGTTTTTT

d_gene: TRBD1
v_gene: TRBV19
j_gene: TRBJ2-7
abundance: -
CDR3aa: CASSIGQGAYEQYF
CDR3nt: TGTGCCAGTAGTATTGGACAGGGGGCCTACGAGCAGTACTTC

d_gene: -
v_gene: TRBV29-1
j_gene: TRBJ2-1
abundance: -
CDR3aa: CSVVVGEQFF
CDR3nt: TGCAGCGTTGTGGTCGGTGAGCAGTTCTTC

d_gene: -
v_gene: TRBV5-4
j_gene: TRBJ2-1
abundance: -
CDR3aa: CASSSRDSAYNEQFF
CDR3nt: TGTGCCAGCAGCTCCCGGGACTCCGCCTACAATGAGCAGTTCTTC

d_gene: -
v_gene: TRBV12-5
j_gene: TRBJ2-1
abundance: -
CDR3aa: CASGRGTRYEQFF
CDR3nt: TGTGCTAGTGGTAGGGGTACGAGGTATGAGCAGTTCTTC

d_gene: TRBD2
v_gene: TRBV9
j_gene: TRBJ2-3
abundance: -
CDR3aa: CASSVVGLAGGDTQYF
CDR3nt: TGTGCCAGCAGCGTAGTTGGACTAGCGGGAGGAGATACGCAGTATTTT

d_gene: TRBD2
v_gene: TRBV28
j_gene: TRBJ2-5
abundance: -
CDR3aa: CASSISGSETQYF
CDR3nt: TGTGCCAGCAGTATTAGCGGGAGTGAGACCCAGTACTTC

d_gene: -
v_gene: TRBV6-4
j_gene: TRBJ2-6
abundance: few
CDR3aa: CASSDSGGSGANVLTF
CDR3nt: TGTGCCAGCAGTGACTCAGGGGGCTCTGGGGCCAACGTCCTGACTTTC

d_gene: -
v_gene: TRBV28
j_gene: TRBJ1-5
abundance: once
CDR3aa: CASSNLFRDSNQPQHF
CDR3nt: TGTGCCAGCAGTAACCTTTTCAGGGATAGCAATCAGCCCCAGCATTTT

d_gene: TRBD1
v_gene: TRBV5-1
j_gene: TRBJ1-4
abundance: -
CDR3aa: CASSLATATGDNEKLFF
CDR3nt: TGCGCCAGCAGCTTGGCTACAGCGACAGGGGATAATGAAAAACTGTTTTTT

d_gene: TRBD2
v_gene: TRBV6-1
j_gene: TRBJ2-4
abundance: few
CDR3aa: CASSVPGGDIQYF
CDR3nt: TGTGCCAGCAGTGTCCCGGGGGGGGACATTCAGTACTTC

d_gene: -
v_gene: TRBV4-1
j_gene: TRBJ1-5
abundance: -
CDR3aa: CASSPRGGEDQPQHF
CDR3nt: TGCGCCAGCAGCCCCAGAGGGGGGGAGGATCAGCCCCAGCATTTT

d_gene: TRBD1
v_gene: TRBV28
j_gene: TRBJ1-4
abundance: -
CDR3aa: CASSWDREDEKLFF
CDR3nt: TGTGCCAGCAGTTGGGACAGGGAGGATGAAAAACTGTTTTTT

d_gene: TRBD1
v_gene: TRBV6-6
j_gene: TRBJ1-5
abundance: -
CDR3aa: CASSYGTAPQHF
CDR3nt: TGTGCCAGCAGTTACGGGACAGCCCCCCAGCATTTT

d_gene: TRBD1
v_gene: TRBV7-9
j_gene: TRBJ2-5
abundance: once
CDR3aa: CASSSNEGQVVAQYF
CDR3nt: TGTGCCAGCAGCTCCAACGAAGGACAGGTTGTAGCCCAGTACTTC

d_gene: TRBD1
v_gene: TRBV7-7
j_gene: TRBJ2-1
abundance: -
CDR3aa: CASSLRDRENEQFF
CDR3nt: TGTGCTAGCAGCTTACGAGACAGGGAGAATGAGCAGTTCTTC

d_gene: -
v_gene: TRBV21-1
j_gene: TRBJ2-7
abundance: -
CDR3aa: CASSNEGLAALGEQYF
CDR3nt: TGTGCCAGCAGCAATGAGGGGCTAGCGGCCCTGGGCGAGCAGTACTTC

d_gene: TRBD2
v_gene: TRBV6-1
j_gene: TRBJ2-3
abundance: -
CDR3aa: CASSSGRASDTQYF
CDR3nt: TGTGCCAGCAGTAGCGGGAGGGCCTCAGATACGCAGTATTTT

d_gene: -
v_gene: TRBV28
j_gene: TRBJ1-2
abundance: -
CDR3aa: CASKTGLTINYGYTF
CDR3nt: TGTGCCAGTAAAACGGGACTGACGATCAACTATGGCTACACCTTC

d_gene: -
v_gene: TRBV29-1
j_gene: TRBJ1-1
abundance: -
CDR3aa: CSVTISQNTEAFF
CDR3nt: TGCAGCGTAACAATCTCACAGAACACTGAAGCTTTCTTT

d_gene: -
v_gene: TRBV6-6
j_gene: TRBJ2-3
abundance: once
CDR3aa: CASSYRGLGTDTQYF
CDR3nt: TGTGCCAGCAGTTATCGAGGGTTAGGCACAGATACGCAGTATTTT

d_gene: TRBD2
v_gene: TRBV9
j_gene: TRBJ2-1
abundance: -
CDR3aa: CASSVERGSYNEQFF
CDR3nt: TGTGCCAGCAGCGTAGAGCGGGGTTCCTACAATGAGCAGTTCTTC

d_gene: TRBD1
v_gene: TRBV28
j_gene: TRBJ1-5
abundance: -
CDR3aa: CASSQQGAEGQPQHF
CDR3nt: TGTGCCAGCAGCCAACAGGGGGCGGAGGGACAGCCCCAGCATTTT

d_gene: -
v_gene: TRBV29-1
j_gene: TRBJ1-1
abundance: -
CDR3aa: CSADPGSVNTEAFF
CDR3nt: TGCAGCGCCGACCCAGGGTCGGTGAACACTGAAGCTTTCTTT

d_gene: TRBD2
v_gene: TRBV9
j_gene: TRBJ2-7
abundance: -
CDR3aa: CASSRGGSYEQYF
CDR3nt: TGTGCCAGCAGCCGCGGGGGTTCCTACGAGCAGTACTTC

d_gene: TRBD1
v_gene: TRBV10-3
j_gene: TRBJ1-3
abundance: once
CDR3aa: CAIGKDRASGNTIYF
CDR3nt: TGTGCCATCGGAAAGGACAGGGCCTCTGGAAACACCATATATTTT